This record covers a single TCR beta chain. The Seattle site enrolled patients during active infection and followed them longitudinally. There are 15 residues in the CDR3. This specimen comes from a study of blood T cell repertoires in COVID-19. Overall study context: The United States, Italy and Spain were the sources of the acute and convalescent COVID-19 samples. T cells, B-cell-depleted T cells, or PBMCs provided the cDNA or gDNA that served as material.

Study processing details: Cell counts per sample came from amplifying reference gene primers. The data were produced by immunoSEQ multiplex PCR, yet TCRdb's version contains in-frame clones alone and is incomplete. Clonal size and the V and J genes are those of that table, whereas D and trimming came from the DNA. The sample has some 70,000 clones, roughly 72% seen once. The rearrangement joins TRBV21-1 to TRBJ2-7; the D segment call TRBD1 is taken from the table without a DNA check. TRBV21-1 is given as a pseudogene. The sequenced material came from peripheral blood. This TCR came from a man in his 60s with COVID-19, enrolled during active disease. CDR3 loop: CASSKGPLQGYEQYF. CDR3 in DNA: TGTGCCAGCAGCAAAGGCCCTTTACAGGGGTACGAGCAGTACTTC.